A selection of T cell receptor beta chains follows, all from one sample in a study of Graves' ophthalmopathy and Graves' hyperthyroidism. TCRdb called the multiplex PCR reads again in MiXCR, with one record for every CDR3 protein. Altogether over a million distinct CDR3 sequences are present, about 40% being singletons, with the ten largest covering around 10%. Specimen: peripheral blood or thyroid tissue (not recorded which). Every receptor here comes from an adult man with Graves' hyperthyroidism. Each CDR3 is given with its conserved first and last residue. The D gene is left open where the match is weak. The size of a clone is reported for some rows only, either as once, few or many, or as a class for expanded clones.

>NA|16|TRBJ1-6|TRBV10-2|NA
TGCGCCAGCAGTGTTGAAGGAGCCCTTTATAATTCACCCCTCCACTTT
CASSVEGALYNSPLHF
>TRBD1|17|TRBJ1-3|TRBV6-5|few
TGTGCCAGCAGTTACTCTGGAGGGGGCGCCTCTGGAAACACCATATATTTT
CASSYSGGGASGNTIYF
>NA|16|TRBJ1-1|TRBV7-9|NA
TGTGCCAGCAGCATGCGTGGCGGGGGACAGAACACTGAAGCTTTCTTT
CASSMRGGGQNTEAFF
>NA|13|TRBJ1-6|TRBV30|few
TGTGCCTGGAGTGGACAGAATAATTCACCCCTCCACTTT
CAWSGQNNSPLHF
>NA|15|TRBJ1-5|TRBV15|many
TGTGCCACCAGCAGGGGGTTTACTGGCAATCAGCCCCAGCATTTT
CATSRGFTGNQPQHF
>TRBD1|17|TRBJ2-7|TRBV10-3|NA
TGTGCCCTCATTACGGACAGGGGGGTTGGCGGAATCTACGAGCAGTACTTC
CALITDRGVGGIYEQYF
>NA|13|TRBJ1-5|TRBV6-4|NA
TGTGCCATCAGATCGGTAGAAAATCAGCCCCAGCATTTT
CAIRSVENQPQHF
>TRBD1|16|TRBJ2-7|TRBV24-1|few
TGTGCCACCAGTGATTCCTGGGACAGGGAACCCTACGAGCAGTACTTC
CATSDSWDREPYEQYF
>NA|12|TRBJ1-2|TRBV20-1|many
TGCAGTGCTGTCGGGGTTAGCTATGGCTACACCTTC
CSAVGVSYGYTF
>NA|13|TRBJ1-1|TRBV6-1|many
TGTGCCAGCAGTGCCGGGACCTCCACTGAAGCTTTCTTT
CASSAGTSTEAFF
>NA|16|TRBJ2-7|TRBV7-2|many
TGTGCCAGCAGCCGCTCGATGCAGGGCATCTCCTACGAGCAGTACTTC
CASSRSMQGISYEQYF
>NA|12|TRBJ2-7|TRBV29-1|NA
TGCAGCTTGGACGGTAGCTCCTACGAGCAGTACTTC
CSLDGSSYEQYF
>NA|14|TRBJ2-5|TRBV30|few
TGTGCCTGGAGCCGTGGAGTGGTCCAAGAGACCCAGTACTTC
CAWSRGVVQETQYF
>NA|16|TRBJ1-5|TRBV7-2|many
TGTGCCAGCAGCTTAGGTGGCAGGGGTAAAAATCAGCCCCAGCATTTT
CASSLGGRGKNQPQHF
>NA|14|TRBJ1-5|TRBV20-1|NA
TGCAGTGCTAGAGGGGGGTTCCGCAATCAGCCCCAGCATTTT
CSARGGFRNQPQHF
>NA|13|TRBJ2-7|TRBV10-3|NA
TGTGCCATCAAGGGAGTGTCCTACAATGAGCAGTACTTC
CAIKGVSYNEQYF
>TRBD2|13|TRBJ2-7|TRBV20-1|once
TGCAGTGCCTCCGCTAGCGGGAGGTACGAGCAGTACTTC
CSASASGRYEQYF
>NA|15|TRBJ2-7|TRBV6-5|NA
TGTGCCAGCAGAACATACCGGGACTCTTCCTACGAGCAGTACTTC
CASRTYRDSSYEQYF
>TRBD1|15|TRBJ2-7|TRBV7-6|many
TGTGCCAGCAGCTATGGGACAGCAAGCTCCTACGAGCAGTACTTC
CASSYGTASSYEQYF
>NA|13|TRBJ2-7|TRBV6-6|few
TGTGCCAGCTTCTCGGACAGCACCTACGAGCAGTACTTC
CASFSDSTYEQYF
>TRBD1|15|TRBJ1-1|TRBV20-1|NA
TGCAGTGCCATACGGACAGGGCAGGTGAACACTGAAGCTTTCTTT
CSAIRTGQVNTEAFF
>TRBD1|15|TRBJ1-2|TRBV10-2|many
TGCGCCAGCAATCCGGGACAGGGGGCTAACTATGGCTACACCTTC
CASNPGQGANYGYTF
>NA|17|TRBJ1-5|TRBV12-3/TRBV12-4|few
TGTGCCAGCAGTTTGCCCCCGATTGGGGACCGCGGTCAGCCCCAGCATTTT
CASSLPPIGDRGQPQHF
>NA|15|TRBJ2-7|TRBV19|few
TGTGCCAGTAGTATAATGGGGGATACCTACCAGAAGCAGTACTTC
CASSIMGDTYQKQYF
>TRBD1|14|TRBJ1-2|TRBV12-3/TRBV12-4|NA
TGTGCCAGCAGTCACCGGGACAGGGGAGTCGGCTACACCTTC
CASSHRDRGVGYTF
>TRBD1|15|TRBJ1-2|TRBV15|once
TGTGCCACCAGACGCAGAGACAGGGACCCCTTCGGCTACACCTTC
CATRRRDRDPFGYTF
>NA|14|TRBJ2-7|TRBV6-5|many
TGTGCCAGCAGTTACAGCTCCCCTGGATACGAGCAGTACTTC
CASSYSSPGYEQYF
>NA|12|TRBJ1-4|TRBV20-1|NA
TGCAGTGCCGGGTCCACTAATGAAAAACTGTTTTTT
CSAGSTNEKLFF
>TRBD2|14|TRBJ2-7|TRBV5-5|few
TGTGCCAGCAGCTTTGCGGGAGGGAACCGCGAGCAGTACTTC
CASSFAGGNREQYF